Below are 27 T cell receptor beta chains sequenced from a single sample in a study of T cells in Graves' hyperthyroidism and ophthalmopathy. From RNA transcripts, TCR beta CDR3 regions were amplified. HTBI primers were employed in a first-round RT-PCR of the TCR CDR3. TCRdb ran MiXCR on the multiplex PCR reads and lists one entry per CDR3 protein. The table has around 280,000 distinct CDR3 sequences, about an eighth seen once. The specimen sequenced was blood. The source of these receptors is a woman aged 30 to 39 with Graves' hyperthyroidism that later progressed to Graves' ophthalmopathy.

Written as DNA, the CDR3 is TGTGCCAGCAGCCCCGTGAGTAGGTATCAAGAGACCCAGTACTTC. It translates to CASSPVSRYQETQYF. The gene calls are TRBV5-6 and TRBJ2-5; D remains unclear. This CDR3 region has 15 residues. Germline V gene lookup returns CDR1 SGHDT and CDR2 YYEEEE. The V and J ends lost 4 bases and 2 bases respectively, with 15 bases between them.

J is TRBJ2-5 and V is TRBV18, with 9 bases lining up with TRBD1. Trimming took 6 bases from V and 4 from J; bases not matched to a gene: 6. CDR3 length: 14 residues. Germline CDR1 reads KGHSH; CDR2 reads LQKENI. The CDR3 DNA is TGTGCCAGCTCCCAGGGACAGGGAGGAGAGACCCAGTACTTC. The encoded protein is CASSQGQGGETQYF.

This clonotype was observed at least ten times. V and J are TRBV5-1 and TRBJ2-1; 12 bases map to TRBD2. The CDR3 totals 17 residues. Trimming took 0 bases from V and 2 from J; bases not matched to a gene: 3. The germline gives CDR1 SGHRS, CDR2 YFSETQ. This chain's CDR3 is CASSLVLAGGAYNEQFF. The CDR3 DNA reads TGCGCCAGCAGCTTGGTCCTAGCGGGAGGGGCCTACAATGAGCAGTTCTTC.

This clonotype was counted at least ten times. The genes are TRBV6-1 and TRBJ1-1, with D perhaps TRBD1 (6 bases). This CDR3 is built from 14 residues. With 6 bases removed from V and 5 bases from J, the gap between germline ends came to 16 bases. The germline CDR1 and CDR2 sequences are MNHNS and SASEGT. CDR3 residues: CASRSWGGRTEAFF. The CDR3, as DNA: TGTGCCAGCAGGTCTTGGGGGGGCCGGACTGAAGCTTTCTTT.

The chain links TRBV6-1 to TRBJ2-1; D gene unclear. V lost 5 bases, J lost 8 bases, and 10 bases lay in between. The V gene's germline CDR1 is MNHNS and CDR2 SASEGT. The CDR3 consists of 12 residues. The CDR3 loop reads CASSSPPDEQFF. CDR3 nucleotides: TGTGCCAGCAGTTCCCCCCCGGATGAGCAGTTCTTC.

This clonotype was found many times. The chain recombines TRBV15 with TRBJ2-1; TRBD2 might be the D (6 bases). This CDR3 has 16 residues. V was pared by 0 bases and J by 2 bases, with 11 bases between. The germline CDR1 and CDR2 sequences are LNHNV and YYDKDF (reference sequence). The chain's CDR3 is CATSRDGGTTYNEQFF. For the CDR3, the DNA is TGTGCCACCAGCAGAGATGGCGGGACGACCTACAATGAGCAGTTCTTC.

The chain carries TRBV27 and TRBJ2-7; 10 bases align to TRBD1. V shed 10 bases, J shed 3 bases, and the junction held 3 bases outside the gene matches. This CDR3 is 12 amino acids long. CDR1 and CDR2 (germline): MNHEY, SMNVEV (reference sequence). Written as DNA, the CDR3 is TGTGCCACCGGGACAGGGGACTACGAGCAGTACTTC. Translating it yields CATGTGDYEQYF.

This clonotype was recorded many times. The V gene is TRBV6-1, the J gene TRBJ1-2; weak D call: TRBD1 (5 bases). Trimming cost V 5 bases and J 6 bases, with 22 bases left between them. This CDR3 region has 16 residues. Germline assignment: CDR1 MNHNS and CDR2 SASEGT. The CDR3 is CASSTPYHLGEDGYTF. The CDR3 region has the DNA TGTGCCAGCAGTACCCCCTATCACTTAGGGGAAGATGGCTACACCTTC.

This clonotype was counted a few times. This chain links TRBV4-1 with TRBJ2-1; 7 bases fit TRBD1. Germline CDR1 reads MGHRA; CDR2 reads YSYEKL. The CDR3 has 15 amino acids. V was clipped by 2 bases and J by 6 bases; unmatched bases: 7. CDR3 DNA: TGCGCCAGCAGCCAAACTGACAGGGTAGGCAATGAGCAGTTCTTC. Translating gives CASSQTDRVGNEQFF.

The V gene is TRBV4-1, the J gene TRBJ2-1; 7 nucleotides match TRBD1. CDR1 and CDR2 from the germline V gene are MGHRA and YSYEKL. Trimming took 4 bases from V and 4 from J; bases not matched to a gene: 7. This CDR3 contains 15 residues. Here the CDR3 DNA reads TGCGCCAGCAGCCTCGGACAGGAGCAGTACAATGAGCAGTTCTTC. It specifies CASSLGQEQYNEQFF.

In its sample, this clonotype was seen many times. This sequence joins TRBV28 and TRBJ2-2; D gene uncertain. Trimming shortened V by 8 bases and J by 3 bases, and 7 bases separated the two germline ends. The CDR3 spans 12 residues. The V gene's germline CDR1 is MDHEN and CDR2 SYDVKM. The CDR3 is CASSQYTGELFF. CDR3 coding DNA: TGTGCCAGCTCCCAGTACACCGGGGAGCTGTTTTTT.

A few counts support this clonotype. CDR3 region: CSARDSEQYF. For the CDR3, the DNA is TGCAGTGCTAGAGATAGCGAGCAGTACTTC. The chain has TRBV20-1 and TRBJ2-7, with D hard to call. The ends were cut back, 0 bases at V and 6 bases at J, with 3 bases in the middle. The CDR3 covers 10 residues. CDR1 DFQATT and CDR2 SNEGSKA come from the germline V gene (reference sequence).

In its sample, this clonotype was seen many times. V is TRBV7-3 and J is TRBJ2-7, with a tentative D call TRBD1 (6 bases). V dropped 5 bases and J dropped 2 bases, with 13 bases sitting between them. Germline V gene lookup returns CDR1 SGHTA and CDR2 FQGTGA. The CDR3 has 14 amino acids. The CDR3 DNA reads TGTGCCAGCAGCCGAACCGGGACAACCTACGAGCAGTACTTC. This codes for CASSRTGTTYEQYF.

This clonotype came up a few times. A much larger clone is a single base away; this may be a read error. The J gene is TRBJ2-1, the V gene TRBV2; 10 bases are shared with TRBD2. This CDR3 spans 18 amino acids. J gave up 7 bases and V 4 bases, and 16 bases lay outside the gene matches. Germline assignment: CDR1 SNHLY and CDR2 FYNNEI. The CDR3 is CASSGAGPAGGPNNEQFF. CDR3 nucleotide sequence: TGTGCCAGCAGTGGAGCAGGACCAGCGGGAGGGCCGAATAATGAGCAGTTCTTC.

This chain links TRBV4-2 with TRBJ2-3, with D tentatively TRBD2 (5 bases). The CDR3 consists of 15 residues. The V end was cut by 1 base, the J end by 3 bases, with 11 bases between. Germline-derived CDR1 and CDR2 are LGHNA and YNFKEQ. The CDR3 spells CASSQVPSLTDTQYF. Here the CDR3 DNA reads TGTGCCAGCAGCCAAGTGCCTAGCCTGACAGATACGCAGTATTTT.

V usage is TRBV5-4 and J usage is TRBJ1-4; no clear D gene. Trimming took 4 bases from V and 8 from J, leaving 9 bases between them. Germline lookup yields CDR1 SGHNT and CDR2 YYREEE (reference sequence). This CDR3 has 12 residues. The CDR3 nucleotides read TGTGCCAGCAGCGTTAACACGGAAAAACTGTTTTTT. Its protein is CASSVNTEKLFF.

This clonotype was seen at least ten times. The chain joins TRBV28 to TRBJ2-7, with 7 bases that match TRBD1. V dropped 3 bases and J dropped 5; count of bases not matched to a gene: 16. The length of the CDR3 is 17 residues. Germline CDR1 is MDHEN and CDR2 is SYDVKM. The CDR3 bases are TGTGCCAGCAGTTTGGGTCTTGGAACACTCGGACAGGACGAGCAGTACTTC. Translating it yields CASSLGLGTLGQDEQYF. Combining the CDR3 with reference TRBV28 and TRBJ2-7 gives the whole variable domain DVKVTQSSRYLVKRTGEKVFLECVQDMDHENMFWYRQDPGLGLRLIYFSYDVKMKEKGDIPEGYSVSREKKERFSLILESASTNQTSMYLCASSLGLGTLGQDEQYFGPGTRLTVT.

V is TRBV6-2 or TRBV6-3 and J is TRBJ1-4; 9 nucleotides align to TRBD1. The CDR3 length is 14 residues. CDR1 is MNHEY and CDR2 is SVGEGT in the germline V gene. After removal of 6 bases from V and 7 bases from J, the junction contained 6 bases not matched to a gene. The CDR3 is CASSPGTGREKLFF. In DNA, the CDR3 is TGTGCCAGCAGCCCCGGGACAGGGCGTGAAAAACTGTTTTTT.

A word on this clonotype: A clone one base away is much larger, so this may be a read error. The CDR3 region is CASSLYRGIDKQFF. As DNA, the CDR3 is TGTGCCAGCAGTTTATACCGAGGGATTGATAAGCAGTTCTTC. This chain connects TRBV28 to TRBJ2-1, with D tentatively TRBD2 (5 bases). Trimming pared 1 base from V and 11 bases from J, leaving 15 bases between. The CDR3 runs to 14 residues. Germline V gene lookup returns CDR1 MDHEN and CDR2 SYDVKM.

The table lists this clonotype with many counts. The chain links TRBV4-3 to TRBJ2-7, with TRBD1 matching over 9 bases. Per the germline V gene, CDR1 is LGHNA and CDR2 is YSLEER. V lost 0 bases and J lost 6; bases outside the gene matches: 6. CDR3 size: 15 residues. The CDR3 nucleotides read TGCGCCAGCAGCCAAGAACCCTCGACAGGGGGCGAGCAGTACTTC. Translated, it gives CASSQEPSTGGEQYF.

In its sample, this clonotype was seen many times. The chain has TRBV5-8 and TRBJ2-5; no clear D. Germline V CDR1 and CDR2: SGHTS, YDEGEE. Deletions cut 4 bases from V and 5 bases from J, with 3 bases between. The CDR3 is 10 residues long. The CDR3 sequence: CASSPETQYF. DNA of the CDR3: TGTGCCAGCAGCCCGGAGACCCAGTACTTC.

This clonotype came up once. A read error is likely, as this CDR3 ends without the conserved phenylalanine or tryptophan. J is TRBJ2-3 and V is TRBV29-1, with 8 nucleotides matching TRBD2. The CDR3 extends over 13 amino acids. Germline CDR1 SQVTM, CDR2 ANQGSEA. The V segment lost 7 bases and the J segment 0 bases; nucleotides outside the gene matches: 3. The DNA of the CDR3 is TGCAGCGAAGCGGGGGAAAGCACAGATACGCAGTATCTT. It specifies CSEAGESTDTQYL.

V is TRBV5-1 and J is TRBJ2-7, with 7 bases fitting TRBD2. This CDR3 region has 13 residues. CDR1 is SGHRS, CDR2 YFSETQ, per germline. V was clipped by 2 bases and J by 3 bases; unmatched bases: 2. In DNA form, the CDR3 reads TGCGCCAGCAGCTTTGGGACTAACTACGAGCAGTACTTC. Its translation: CASSFGTNYEQYF.

The chain carries TRBV19 and TRBJ2-1; tentatively, D is TRBD1 (5 bases). Germline V lookup: CDR1 LNHDA, CDR2 SQIVND (reference sequence). The V end was cut by 4 bases, the J end by 1 base, with 8 bases between. The CDR3 spans 14 residues. The CDR3 loop is CASSTDRSYNEQFF. The CDR3, as DNA: TGTGCCAGTAGTACAGACAGATCCTACAATGAGCAGTTCTTC.

J is TRBJ1-2 and V is TRBV2, with D perhaps TRBD1 (5 bases). With 7 bases removed from V and 6 bases from J, the gap between germline ends came to 9 bases. The CDR3 is 11 residues long. Germline V CDR1 and CDR2: SNHLY, FYNNEI. Here the CDR3 DNA reads TGTGCCAGCAACGGGGCAGATGGCTACACCTTC. Translated: CASNGADGYTF.

This clonotype was seen repeatedly, ten times or more. V usage is TRBV7-8 and J usage is TRBJ1-2, with TRBD1 matching over 9 bases. CDR1 and CDR2 (germline): SGHVS, FQNEAQ. The CDR3 runs to 15 residues. Germline trimming cut 1 base from V and 8 bases from J; bases unmatched to any gene: 8. The CDR3 loop reads CASSLGLGQGGGYTF. CDR3 DNA: TGTGCCAGCAGCTTAGGTTTGGGACAGGGCGGCGGCTACACCTTC.

The V call is TRBV19, the J call TRBJ2-1; TRBD2 matches at 8 bases. This CDR3 spans 17 amino acids. In germline, CDR1 is LNHDA, CDR2 SQIVND (reference sequence). Losses at the gene ends were 3 bases for V and 9 bases for J; bases not matched to a gene: 16. The CDR3: CASSIRSGLAGSGEQFF. The CDR3 DNA reads as TGTGCCAGTAGTATCCGCAGCGGACTAGCCGGATCAGGTGAGCAGTTCTTC.